The entry below describes one TCR beta chain. The antigen is not known. Profiling relied on immunoSEQ multiplex PCR, and the TCRdb table lists in-frame clones only, not all of them. The top ten clones hold roughly 0.7% of a sample with about 25,000 clones, 91% of them seen once. Patients had DSM-IV major depressive disorder with a Hamilton Depression score of at least 18. Thawed PBMCs underwent magnetic negative selection for CD4+ T cells. Typically approximately 96% of enriched cells were CD4+. Trimming left V 4 bases short and J 1 base short, with 11 bases between. Germline CDR1 reads SGHDT; CDR2 reads YYEEEE. This CDR3 has 14 residues. This specimen comes from a study of untreated major depressive disorder. Study-wide results and limits: CD4+ T cells from depressed patients used TRBV05-01 (Vbeta 5.1) more often than controls. The sequencing tests were limited to three preselected Vbeta families.

This chain links TRBV5-6 with TRBJ2-5, with D perhaps matching TRBD2 (7 bases). The source material was CD4+ T cells from PBMCs. This sequence originates from a woman aged 30 to 39 with major depressive disorder. The CDR3: CASSRGASQETQYF. Written as DNA, the CDR3 is TGTGCCAGCAGCCGGGGGGCGAGCCAAGAGACCCAGTACTTC.